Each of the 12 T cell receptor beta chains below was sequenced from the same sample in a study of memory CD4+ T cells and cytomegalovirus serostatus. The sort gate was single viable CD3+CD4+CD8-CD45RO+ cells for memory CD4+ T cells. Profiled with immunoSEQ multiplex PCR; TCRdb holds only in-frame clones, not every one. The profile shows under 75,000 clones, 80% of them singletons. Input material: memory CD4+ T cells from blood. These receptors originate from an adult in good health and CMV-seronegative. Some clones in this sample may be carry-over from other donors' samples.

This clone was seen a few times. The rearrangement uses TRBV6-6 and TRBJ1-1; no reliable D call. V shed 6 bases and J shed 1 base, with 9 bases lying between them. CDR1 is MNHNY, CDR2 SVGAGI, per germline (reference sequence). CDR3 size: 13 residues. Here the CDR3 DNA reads TGTGCCAGCAGACGTACAGCGAACACTGAAGCTTTCTTT. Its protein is CASRRTANTEAFF.

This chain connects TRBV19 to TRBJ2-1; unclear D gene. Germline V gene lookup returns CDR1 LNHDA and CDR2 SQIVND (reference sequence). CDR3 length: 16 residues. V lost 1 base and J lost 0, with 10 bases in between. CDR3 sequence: CASSIVVSASYNEQFF. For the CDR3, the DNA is TGTGCCAGTAGTATAGTGGTATCCGCCTCCTACAATGAGCAGTTCTTC.

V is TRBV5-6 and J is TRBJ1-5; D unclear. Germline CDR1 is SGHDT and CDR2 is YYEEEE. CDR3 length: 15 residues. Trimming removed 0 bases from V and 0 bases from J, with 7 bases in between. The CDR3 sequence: CASSLGRYSNQPQHF. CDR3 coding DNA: TGTGCCAGCAGCTTGGGCAGGTATAGCAATCAGCCCCAGCATTTT.

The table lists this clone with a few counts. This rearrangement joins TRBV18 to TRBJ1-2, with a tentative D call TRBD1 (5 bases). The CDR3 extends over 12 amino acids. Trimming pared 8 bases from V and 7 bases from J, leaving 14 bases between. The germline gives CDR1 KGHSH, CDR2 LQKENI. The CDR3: CASTTVKGGYTF. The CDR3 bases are TGTGCCAGCACGACAGTAAAAGGTGGCTACACCTTC.

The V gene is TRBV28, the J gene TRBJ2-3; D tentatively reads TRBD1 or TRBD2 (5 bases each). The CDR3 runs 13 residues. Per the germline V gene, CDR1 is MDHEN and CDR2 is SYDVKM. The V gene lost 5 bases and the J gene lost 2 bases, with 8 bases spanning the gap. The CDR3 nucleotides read TGTGCCAGCAGTAGGGACCTCACAGATACGCAGTATTTT. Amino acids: CASSRDLTDTQYF.

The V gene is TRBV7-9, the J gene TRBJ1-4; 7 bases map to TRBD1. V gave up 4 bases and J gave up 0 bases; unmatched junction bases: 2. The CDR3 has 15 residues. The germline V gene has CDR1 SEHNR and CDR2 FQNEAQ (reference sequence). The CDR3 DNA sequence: TGTGCCAGCAGCTCCACAGGGGCAACTAATGAAAAACTGTTTTTT. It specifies CASSSTGATNEKLFF.

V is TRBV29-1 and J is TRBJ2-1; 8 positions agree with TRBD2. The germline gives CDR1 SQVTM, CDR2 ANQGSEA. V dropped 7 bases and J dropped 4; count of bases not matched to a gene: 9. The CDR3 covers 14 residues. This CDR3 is CSAKTSGAYNEQFF. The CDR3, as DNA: TGCAGCGCCAAAACTAGCGGAGCGTACAATGAGCAGTTCTTC.

The CDR3 DNA is TGTGCCAGTAATCGGGGAAGTACTGAAGCTTTCTTT. Amino acids: CASNRGSTEAFF. This rearrangement joins TRBV19 to TRBJ1-1; unclear D gene. This CDR3 contains 12 residues. CDR1 is LNHDA, CDR2 SQIVND, per germline (reference sequence). Deletions cut 7 bases from V and 5 bases from J, with 11 bases between.

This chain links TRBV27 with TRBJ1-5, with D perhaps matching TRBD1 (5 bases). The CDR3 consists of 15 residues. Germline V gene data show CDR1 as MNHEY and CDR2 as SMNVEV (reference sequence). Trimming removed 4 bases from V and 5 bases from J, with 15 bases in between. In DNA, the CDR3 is TGTGCCAGCAGTTCAGGGTGGTCCGAGGATCAGCCCCAGCATTTT. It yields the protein CASSSGWSEDQPQHF.

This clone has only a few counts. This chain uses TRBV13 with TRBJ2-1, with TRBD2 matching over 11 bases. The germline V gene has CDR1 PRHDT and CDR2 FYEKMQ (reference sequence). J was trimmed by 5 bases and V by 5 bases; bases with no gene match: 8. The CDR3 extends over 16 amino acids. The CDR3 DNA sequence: TGTGCCAGCAGCAGAGCGGGGACTAGCGGCGACAATGAGCAGTTCTTC. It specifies CASSRAGTSGDNEQFF.

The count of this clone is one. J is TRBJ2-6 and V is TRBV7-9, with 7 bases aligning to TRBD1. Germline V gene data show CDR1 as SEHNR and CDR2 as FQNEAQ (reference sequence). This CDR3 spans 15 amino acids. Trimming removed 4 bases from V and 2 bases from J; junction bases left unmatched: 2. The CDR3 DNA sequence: TGTGCCAGCAGCTCACAGGGGACTGGGGCCAACGTCCTGACTTTC. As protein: CASSSQGTGANVLTF.

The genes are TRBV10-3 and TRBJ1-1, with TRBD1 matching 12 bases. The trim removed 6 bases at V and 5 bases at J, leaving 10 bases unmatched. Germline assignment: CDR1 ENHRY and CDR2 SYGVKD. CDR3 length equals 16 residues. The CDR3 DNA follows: TGTGCCATCAGCCGGGACAGGGGGCTAGGACGGACTGAAGCTTTCTTT. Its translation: CAISRDRGLGRTEAFF.